Listed below are T cell receptor beta chains from one sample, sequenced in a study of shared clonotypes between healthy human individuals. Measured with immunoSEQ multiplex PCR; TCRdb has only the in-frame clones, and not every one. The data show roughly 450,000 clones, 79% seen once. The sequencing sample was made of PBMCs. All receptors come from a woman aged 40-49 years in good health. Some clones in this sample may be carry-over from other donors' samples. Each CDR3 is given with its conserved first and last residue. The D gene is left open where the match is weak. A clone size is listed for some rows: how often the clone was seen (once, few, many), or a class if it is expanded.

>TRBJ2-1|TRBD2|TRBV28|NA
CASSPGLAINEQFF
TGTGCCAGCAGCCCAGGACTAGCCATCAATGAGCAGTTCTTC
>TRBJ2-1|TRBD2|TRBV2|NA
CASLAGGGSYNEQFF
TGTGCCAGTCTAGCGGGAGGGGGCTCCTACAATGAGCAGTTCTTC
>TRBJ2-5|NA|TRBV4-2|NA
CASSTTQEETQYF
TGTGCCAGCAGCACTACACAGGAAGAGACCCAGTACTTC
>TRBJ1-5|NA|TRBV18|many
CASSPPGRSGHQPQHF
TGTGCCAGCTCACCCCCGGGAAGGTCAGGGCATCAGCCCCAGCATTTT
>TRBJ1-5|NA|TRBV19|NA
CASSIRRALNQPQHF
TGTGCCAGTAGTATAAGGAGGGCGCTTAATCAGCCCCAGCATTTT
>TRBJ2-3|TRBD2|TRBV28|NA
CAGSSGASTDTQYF
TGTGCCGGCTCTAGCGGGGCTAGCACAGATACGCAGTATTTT
>TRBJ2-7|NA|TRBV7-2|NA
CASSFSPSYEQYF
TGTGCCAGCAGCTTCTCGCCGTCCTACGAGCAGTACTTC
>TRBJ1-2|TRBD1|TRBV5-4|once
CASSLRDSWGAGYTF
TGTGCCAGCAGCTTGAGGGACAGCTGGGGGGCTGGCTACACCTTC
>TRBJ2-1|TRBD1|TRBV19|NA
CASSSFGQGASDEQFF
TGTGCCAGTAGTAGTTTTGGGCAGGGGGCGAGCGATGAGCAGTTCTTC
>TRBJ2-5|NA|TRBV29-1|NA
CSVEKGDLRRQYF
TGCAGCGTTGAAAAGGGGGACTTACGTCGGCAGTACTTC
>TRBJ1-1|NA|TRBV27|NA
CASSPRGITEAFF
TGTGCCAGCAGTCCGAGGGGGATCACTGAAGCTTTCTTT
>TRBJ2-7|TRBD1|TRBV19|few
CASSPRAGGSYEQYF
TGTGCCAGTAGTCCCCGGGCAGGGGGCTCCTACGAGCAGTACTTC
>TRBJ2-5|TRBD1|TRBV10-3|NA
CAISESAGQGQETQYF
TGTGCCATCAGTGAGTCTGCGGGACAGGGACAAGAGACCCAGTACTTC
>TRBJ1-4|NA|TRBV19|NA
CASSISSLRTNEKLFF
TGTGCCAGTAGTATTTCAAGCCTTAGGACTAATGAAAAACTGTTTTTT
>TRBJ2-1|TRBD2|TRBV11-2|NA
CASSLVGGLVAPLHNEQFF
TGTGCCAGCAGCTTAGTTGGGGGACTAGTAGCCCCCCTACACAATGAGCAGTTCTTC
>TRBJ2-1|TRBD2|TRBV9|NA
CASSVVAGGFNEQFF
TGTGCCAGCAGCGTAGTTGCGGGAGGCTTCAATGAGCAGTTCTTC
>TRBJ2-3|TRBD2|TRBV10-3|NA
CAIRKLATDTQYF
TGTGCCATCAGGAAACTAGCGACAGATACGCAGTATTTT
>TRBJ1-1|TRBD1|TRBV2|NA
CASRDRGPEAFF
TGTGCCAGTAGAGACAGGGGACCTGAAGCTTTCTTT
>TRBJ2-1|TRBD2|TRBV5-1|NA
CASSPRLAPAGSYNEQFF
TGCGCCAGCAGCCCTAGACTAGCCCCGGCCGGATCCTACAATGAGCAGTTCTTC
>TRBJ1-1|NA|TRBV10-3|NA
CASGVGLDTEAFF
TGTGCCTCCGGCGTAGGTTTGGACACTGAAGCTTTCTTT
>TRBJ2-3|TRBD2|TRBV28|many
CASSPLGLAGATQYF
TGTGCCAGCAGTCCACTGGGACTAGCGGGAGCTACGCAGTATTTT
>TRBJ2-7|TRBD1|TRBV5-6|NA
CASSSGTGRHEQYF
TGTGCCAGCAGCTCCGGGACAGGGAGGCACGAGCAGTACTTC
>TRBJ2-1|NA|TRBV18|once
CASSAVNEQFF
TGTGCCAGCTCGGCGGTAAATGAGCAGTTCTTC
>TRBJ2-1|TRBD2|TRBV5-4|once
CASSPPNSGTSYNEQFF
TGTGCCAGCAGCCCGCCCAATAGCGGGACCTCCTACAATGAGCAGTTCTTC
>TRBJ1-3|NA|TRBV9|NA
CASSVAPAGPGGNTIYF
TGTGCCAGCAGCGTAGCCCCCGCAGGCCCCGGAGGAAACACCATATATTTT
>TRBJ2-3|NA|TRBV7-2|many
CASSSDGNTDTQYF
TGTGCCAGCAGCTCGGACGGGAACACAGATACGCAGTATTTT
>TRBJ2-1|TRBD2|TRBV5-1|once
CASSSGLAGGNEQFF
TGCGCCAGCAGCTCTGGACTAGCGGGAGGGAATGAGCAGTTCTTC
>TRBJ2-7|NA|TRBV29-1|NA
CSVASSSYEQYF
TGCAGCGTCGCCAGTTCATCCTACGAGCAGTACTTC
>TRBJ1-1|NA|TRBV25-1|NA
CASSEGDRKTEAFF
TGTGCCAGCAGTGAAGGGGATCGGAAGACTGAAGCTTTCTTT
>TRBJ2-1|TRBD1|TRBV27|few
CASSLTGPRNEQFF
TGTGCCAGCAGTCTGACAGGGCCTAGGAATGAGCAGTTCTTC
>TRBJ2-5|TRBD1|TRBV5-1|NA
CASSWAGTGGETQYF
TGCGCCAGCAGCTGGGCCGGGACAGGGGGAGAGACCCAGTACTTC
>TRBJ2-1|NA|TRBV7-8|few
CASSLDTRSYNEQFF
TGTGCCAGCAGCTTAGATACCCGCTCCTACAATGAGCAGTTCTTC
>TRBJ2-3|TRBD2|TRBV4-3|few
CASSQKLAGTDTQYF
TGCGCCAGCAGCCAAAAACTAGCGGGGACAGATACGCAGTATTTT
>TRBJ2-7|NA|TRBV30|NA
CAWSRSYEQYF
TGTGCCTGGAGTCGGTCCTACGAGCAGTACTTC
>TRBJ2-3|NA|TRBV5-1|NA
CASSLATTVPSTDTQYF
TGCGCCAGCAGCTTGGCCACCACAGTCCCTAGCACAGATACGCAGTATTTT
>TRBJ2-3|NA|TRBV15|NA
CAIEGVDKAGTFTDTQYF
TGTGCCATCGAAGGGGTCGATAAGGCCGGGACTTTTACAGATACGCAGTATTTT
>TRBJ1-4|NA|TRBV7-9|NA
CASSLVVLATNEKLFF
TGTGCCAGCAGCTTAGTGGTGCTTGCAACTAATGAAAAACTGTTTTTT
>TRBJ1-5|NA|TRBV19|NA
CASSMDRNQPQHF
TGTGCCAGTAGTATGGATAGAAATCAGCCCCAGCATTTT
>TRBJ1-2|TRBD1|TRBV6-1|many
CASRPGQGLYGYTF
TGTGCCAGCAGGCCGGGACAGGGACTCTATGGCTACACCTTC
>TRBJ2-3|TRBD2|TRBV5-1|NA
CASSWDYDTQYF
TGCGCCAGCAGCTGGGACTATGATACGCAGTATTTT
>TRBJ1-3|NA|TRBV18|NA
CASSNSNSGNTIYF
TGTGCCAGCTCTAACTCGAACTCTGGAAACACCATATATTTT
>TRBJ1-1|NA|TRBV11-2|NA
CASSLDRGYEAFF
TGTGCCAGCAGCTTAGATAGAGGTTATGAAGCTTTCTTT
>TRBJ2-7|TRBD1|TRBV29-1|NA
CSVGAQGDEQYF
TGCAGCGTTGGGGCACAGGGGGACGAGCAGTACTTC
>TRBJ2-1|TRBD2|TRBV4-3|NA
CASRSLAGHEQFF
TGCGCCAGCAGATCGCTAGCGGGCCATGAGCAGTTCTTC
>TRBJ2-3|NA|TRBV19|NA
CASSIRRSTGSTDTQYF
TGTGCCAGTAGTATAAGAAGGTCGACAGGCAGCACAGATACGCAGTATTTT
>TRBJ2-5|TRBD2|TRBV10-3|few
CAISEGLAGVEQETQYF
TGTGCCATCAGTGAGGGGCTAGCGGGAGTGGAACAAGAGACCCAGTACTTC
>TRBJ2-5|NA|TRBV2|NA
CASSVRSEETQYF
TGTGCCAGCAGTGTCAGGAGTGAAGAGACCCAGTACTTC
>TRBJ2-5|NA|TRBV7-2|once
CASSLGGGGGGKTQYF
TGTGCCAGCAGCTTAGGAGGTGGGGGGGGCGGAAAGACCCAGTACTTC
>TRBJ2-2|NA|TRBV19|NA
CASSIVGTGELFF
TGTGCCAGTAGTATAGTTGGCACCGGGGAGCTGTTTTTT
>TRBJ2-1|TRBD2|TRBV2|NA
CASSAGTSGSPEQFF
TGTGCCAGCAGCGCCGGGACTAGCGGGAGTCCTGAGCAGTTCTTC
>TRBJ1-4|NA|TRBV4-1|NA
CASSRAGDEKLFF
TGCGCCAGCAGCCGGGCAGGGGATGAAAAACTGTTTTTT
>TRBJ2-7|NA|TRBV5-3|NA
CARSYDRASVYEQYF
TGTGCCAGAAGCTATGATAGGGCGTCGGTGTACGAGCAGTACTTC
>TRBJ2-1|NA|TRBV7-7|NA
CASSSLLGDEQFF
TGTGCCAGCAGCTCCCTCCTTGGGGATGAGCAGTTCTTC
>TRBJ2-1|TRBD2|TRBV2|NA
CATSSGTSGNEQFF
TGTGCCACTTCCTCCGGGACTAGCGGCAATGAGCAGTTCTTC
>TRBJ2-5|TRBD2|TRBV5-1|NA
CASSLAASGSSETQYF
TGCGCCAGCAGCTTGGCGGCTAGCGGGAGTTCAGAGACCCAGTACTTC
>TRBJ1-5|NA|TRBV25-1|NA
CASSANIDQPQHF
TGTGCCAGCAGTGCCAACATTGATCAGCCCCAGCATTTT
>TRBJ2-1|NA|TRBV28|NA
CASSPSIGGYNNEQFF
TGTGCCAGCAGTCCTTCGATTGGCGGGTACAACAATGAGCAGTTCTTC